Sequencing of this T cell receptor (beta chain) was carried out in a study of T cells after somatic rescue of genetic block. Repertoires were generated with immunoSEQ multiplex PCR, while TCRdb's copy carries only in-frame clones and drops some. The table lists roughly 51,000 clones, approximately 96% of them singletons. CDR3 length: 20 residues. Looked up from germline, CDR1 is MNHNS and CDR2 is SASEGT. With V trimmed by 4 bases and J by 0 bases, 15 bases remained unmatched. The sequencing sample was made of peripheral blood mononuclear cells (PBMCs). The chain has TRBV6-1 and TRBJ2-6; 7 nucleotides match TRBD1. The TCR originated in a child under two years old. Written as DNA, the CDR3 is TGTGCCAGCAGTGCCCCAGACAGGGAGAGGGTTTTCTCTGGGGCCAACGTCCTGACTTTC. Translation: CASSAPDRERVFSGANVLTF.